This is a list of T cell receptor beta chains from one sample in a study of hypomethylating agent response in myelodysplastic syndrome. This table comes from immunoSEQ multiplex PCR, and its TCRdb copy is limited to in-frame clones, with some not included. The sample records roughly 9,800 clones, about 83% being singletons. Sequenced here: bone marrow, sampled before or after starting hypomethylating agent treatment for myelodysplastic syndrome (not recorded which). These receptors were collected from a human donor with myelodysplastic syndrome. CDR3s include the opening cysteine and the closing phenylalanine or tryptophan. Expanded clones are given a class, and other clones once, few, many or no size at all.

cdr3_aa: CASSLTGGTTEAFF; j_call: TRBJ1-1; v_call: TRBV7-9; clone_size: few
cdr3_aa: CASSRKAAGGYTF; j_call: TRBJ1-2; v_call: TRBV11-2; clone_size: few
cdr3_aa: CASSVPSGGLNEQFF; j_call: TRBJ2-1; v_call: TRBV5-4; clone_size: -
cdr3_aa: CAISKGSGTASYEQYF; j_call: TRBJ2-7; v_call: TRBV10-3; clone_size: -
cdr3_aa: CASSLVSGGGAPGELFF; j_call: TRBJ2-2; v_call: TRBV7-2; clone_size: -
cdr3_aa: CASSQASGSYNEQFF; j_call: TRBJ2-1; v_call: TRBV4-1; clone_size: -
cdr3_aa: CAISVGGDLLGYTF; j_call: TRBJ1-2; v_call: TRBV10-3; clone_size: -
cdr3_aa: CASSEQAGSALRNEKLFF; j_call: TRBJ1-4; v_call: TRBV6-1; clone_size: -
cdr3_aa: CASSLSGSTSGGVKSYNEQFF; j_call: TRBJ2-1; v_call: TRBV4-1; clone_size: -
cdr3_aa: CAWTPPQGARYGYTF; j_call: TRBJ1-2; v_call: TRBV30; clone_size: -
cdr3_aa: CASSSTAGYTF; j_call: TRBJ1-2; v_call: TRBV6-5; clone_size: -
cdr3_aa: CASSKVYPYEQYF; j_call: TRBJ2-7; v_call: TRBV21-1; clone_size: -
cdr3_aa: CASSLHLNSPLHF; j_call: TRBJ1-6; v_call: TRBV11-3; clone_size: -
cdr3_aa: CASSSMAVSTDTQYF; j_call: TRBJ2-3; v_call: TRBV11-2; clone_size: -
cdr3_aa: CSVVGQLGNTIYF; j_call: TRBJ1-3; v_call: TRBV29-1; clone_size: -
cdr3_aa: CASSQDPPASYEKLFF; j_call: TRBJ1-4; v_call: TRBV14; clone_size: -
cdr3_aa: CASSEAWAERGYTF; j_call: TRBJ1-2; v_call: TRBV6-1; clone_size: few
cdr3_aa: CSATHYEQFF; j_call: TRBJ2-1; v_call: TRBV20-1; clone_size: -
cdr3_aa: CASRLGPGRGQPQHF; j_call: TRBJ1-5; v_call: TRBV6-1; clone_size: once
cdr3_aa: CASSQEDRVGSPLHF; j_call: TRBJ1-6; v_call: TRBV4-1; clone_size: -
cdr3_aa: CASSIGGGSGNTIYF; j_call: TRBJ1-3; v_call: TRBV9; clone_size: -
cdr3_aa: CASRGSGGRTEAFF; j_call: TRBJ1-1; v_call: TRBV2; clone_size: -
cdr3_aa: CASSADGGDNSPLHF; j_call: TRBJ1-6; v_call: TRBV6-6; clone_size: -